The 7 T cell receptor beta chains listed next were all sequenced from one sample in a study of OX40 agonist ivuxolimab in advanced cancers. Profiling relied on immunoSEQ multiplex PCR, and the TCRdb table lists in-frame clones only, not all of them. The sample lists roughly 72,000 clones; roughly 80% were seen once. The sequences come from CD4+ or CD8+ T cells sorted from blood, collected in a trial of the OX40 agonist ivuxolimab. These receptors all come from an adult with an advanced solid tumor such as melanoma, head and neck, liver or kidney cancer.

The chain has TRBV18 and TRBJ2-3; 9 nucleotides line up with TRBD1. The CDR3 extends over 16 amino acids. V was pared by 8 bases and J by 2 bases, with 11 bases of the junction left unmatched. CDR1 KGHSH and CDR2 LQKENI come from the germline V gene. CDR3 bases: TGTGCCAGCCGAAAGGGACAGGGTGGGGCCACAGATACGCAGTATTTT. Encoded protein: CASRKGQGGATDTQYF.

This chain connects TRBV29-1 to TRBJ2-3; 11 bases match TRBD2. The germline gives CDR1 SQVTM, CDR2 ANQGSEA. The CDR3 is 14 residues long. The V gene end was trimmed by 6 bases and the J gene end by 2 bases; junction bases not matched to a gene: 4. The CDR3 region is CSVGLAAPTDTQYF. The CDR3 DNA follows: TGCAGCGTGGGACTAGCGGCCCCCACAGATACGCAGTATTTT.

The CDR3 here is CASSLTEGPQETQYF. For the CDR3, the DNA is TGTGCCAGCAGCTTGACGGAGGGCCCCCAAGAGACCCAGTACTTC. The chain is built from TRBV7-9 and TRBJ2-5; D may be TRBD2 (6 bases). Germline lookup yields CDR1 SEHNR and CDR2 FQNEAQ (reference sequence). The CDR3 is 15 amino acids. The V gene lost 3 bases and the J gene lost 1 base, with 12 bases spanning the gap.

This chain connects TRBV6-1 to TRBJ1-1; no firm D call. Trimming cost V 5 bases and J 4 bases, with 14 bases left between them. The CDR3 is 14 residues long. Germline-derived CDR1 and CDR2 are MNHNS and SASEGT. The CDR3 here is CASSSLMGITEAFF. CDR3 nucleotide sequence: TGTGCCAGCAGTTCATTAATGGGGATCACTGAAGCTTTCTTT.

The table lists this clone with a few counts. The chain's CDR3 is CASKRTGVGEQYF. CDR3 DNA sequence: TGTGCCAGCAAAAGGACAGGGGTCGGCGAGCAGTACTTC. J is TRBJ2-7 and V is TRBV6-1; 9 bases are a match to TRBD1. Germline CDR1 is MNHNS and CDR2 is SASEGT. V was clipped by 7 bases and J by 6 bases; unmatched bases: 7. The CDR3 extends over 13 amino acids.

CDR3 sequence: CASSDRQQGTYNEQFF. The CDR3 coding sequence is TGTGCCAGCAGTGACCGACAGCAGGGGACCTACAATGAGCAGTTCTTC. V and J are TRBV2 and TRBJ2-1; TRBD1 might be the D (6 bases). Germline values: CDR1 SNHLY, CDR2 FYNNEI. The CDR3 runs to 16 residues. The ends were cut back, 3 bases at V and 2 bases at J, with 14 bases in the middle.

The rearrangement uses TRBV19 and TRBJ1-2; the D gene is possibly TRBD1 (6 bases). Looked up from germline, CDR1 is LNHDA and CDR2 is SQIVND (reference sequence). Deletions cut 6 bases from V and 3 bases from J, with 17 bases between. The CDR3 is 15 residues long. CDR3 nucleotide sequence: TGTGCCAGTAGAGTAATTGGCAGGGGAGACTATGGCTACACCTTC. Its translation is CASRVIGRGDYGYTF.